This TCR beta chain derives from a study of T cell responses to AZD1222 COVID-19 vaccine. Measured with immunoSEQ multiplex PCR; TCRdb has only the in-frame clones, and not every one. Of 70,000 to 95,000 clones listed, about 89% are singletons. Some second doses came at about 4 weeks and others at about 12 weeks; these were pooled. Concerning this clone: Its antigen remains unknown.

Germline lookup yields CDR1 SGHVS and CDR2 FQNEAQ. The CDR3 sequence is 17 residues long. The ends lost 2 bases at V and 5 bases at J; junction bases unmatched: 14. Findings of the study overall: An increase in Spike-specific TCR breadth and depth was observed after two AZD1222 doses. None of the repertoires were sampled until the peak T cell response had passed. Targets within unmutated variant regions were reportedly found for nearly half of spike-specific TCRs.

This sequence joins TRBV7-8 and TRBJ2-7, with 8 positions matching TRBD2. Sequenced here: peripheral blood, sampled 28 days after the second AZD1222 dose. This sequence was found in an adult who received the AZD1222 COVID-19 vaccine. CDR3 sequence (DNA): TGTGCCAGCAGCTTACCCCGCGGGGGGCCACCTGGAGACGAGCAGTACTTC. Encoded protein: CASSLPRGGPPGDEQYF.